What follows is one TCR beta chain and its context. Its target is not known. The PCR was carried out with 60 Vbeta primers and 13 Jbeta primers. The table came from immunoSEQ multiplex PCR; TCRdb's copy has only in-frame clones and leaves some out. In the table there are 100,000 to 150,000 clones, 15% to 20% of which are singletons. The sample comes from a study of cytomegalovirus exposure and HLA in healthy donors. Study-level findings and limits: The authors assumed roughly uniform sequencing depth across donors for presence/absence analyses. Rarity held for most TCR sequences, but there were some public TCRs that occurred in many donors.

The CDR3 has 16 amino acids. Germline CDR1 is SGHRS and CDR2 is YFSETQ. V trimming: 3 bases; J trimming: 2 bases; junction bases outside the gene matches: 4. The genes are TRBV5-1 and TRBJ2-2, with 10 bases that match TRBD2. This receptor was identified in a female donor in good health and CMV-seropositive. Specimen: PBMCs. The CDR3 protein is CASSSLAGDNTGELFF. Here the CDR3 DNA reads TGCGCCAGCAGCTCCCTAGCGGGGGATAACACCGGGGAGCTGTTTTTT.